The rows below give T cell receptor beta chains drawn from one sample of a study of blood T cell repertoires in COVID-19. Libraries were prepared by immunoSEQ multiplex PCR; TCRdb keeps only in-frame clonotypes and omits some of them. The sample consists of 400,000 to 550,000 clones, roughly 85% of them appearing once. Input material: PBMCs or T cells enriched from blood (not recorded which). Receptors originate from a woman between 18 and 30 years old with acute COVID-19. The conserved cysteine and the conserved F or W are not part of the CDR3 here. The order of the fields is V gene, J gene, CDR3 protein.

TRBV5-5	TRBJ1-1	ASSFDREAF
TRBV5-1	TRBJ2-1	ASSAGTSGREEQF
TRBV24-1	TRBJ1-3	ATSPGSGNTIY
TRBV19	TRBJ1-1	ASSIVGSHTEAF
TRBV5-6	TRBJ1-2	ASSLGSGQFNYT
TRBV19	TRBJ2-7	ASQQEPSSYEQY
TRBV6-6	TRBJ2-2	ASIRDDSGELF
TRBV5-4	TRBJ2-5	ASSLAGGQETQY
TRBV5-1	TRBJ1-6	ASSLGRESPLH
TRBV25-1	TRBJ1-3	ASSELGQGSGNTIY
TRBV21-1	TRBJ1-3	ASSRGAPSGNTIY
TRBV6-5	TRBJ2-7	ASSYSDPGLLYEQY
TRBV4-2	TRBJ2-4	ASSSRGAKNIQY
TRBV28	TRBJ1-1	ASSLGQGLNTEAF
TRBV18	TRBJ2-5	ASSHNGRQETQY
TRBV28	TRBJ2-3	GSLGPTFTDTQY
TRBV10-3	TRBJ1-1	AREARADMNTEAF
TRBV10-1	TRBJ2-7	ASSEQRDHYEQY
TRBV7-8	TRBJ2-7	ASSVRTGLYEQY
TRBV14	TRBJ1-2	ASSQVRGYGYT
TRBV19	TRBJ2-3	ASSSGTSNPDTQY
TRBV7-9	TRBJ2-6	ASSLLGRGSGANVLT
TRBV6-2/TRBV6-3	TRBJ1-5	ASSPPIAGQPQH
TRBV7-3	TRBJ2-2	ASSLTGTTYTGELF
TRBV3-1/TRBV3-2	TRBJ2-2	ASRISGRRGELF
TRBV19	TRBJ2-2	ASKRRGDYSNTGELF